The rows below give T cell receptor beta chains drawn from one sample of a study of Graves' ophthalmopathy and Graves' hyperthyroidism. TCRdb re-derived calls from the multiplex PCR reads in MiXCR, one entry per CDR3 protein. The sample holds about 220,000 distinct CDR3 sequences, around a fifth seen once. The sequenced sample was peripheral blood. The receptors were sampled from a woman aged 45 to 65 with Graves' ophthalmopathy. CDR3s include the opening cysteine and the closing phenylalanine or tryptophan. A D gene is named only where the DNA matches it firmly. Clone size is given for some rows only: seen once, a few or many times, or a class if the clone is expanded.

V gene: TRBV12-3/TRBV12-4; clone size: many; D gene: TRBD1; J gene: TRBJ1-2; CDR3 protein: CASSFNPGQGYGYTF; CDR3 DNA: TGTGCCAGCAGTTTCAATCCGGGACAGGGTTATGGCTACACCTTC
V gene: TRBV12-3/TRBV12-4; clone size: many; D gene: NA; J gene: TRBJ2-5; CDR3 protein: CASTEGLHEAETQYF; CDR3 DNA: TGTGCCAGCACCGAGGGACTTCACGAGGCAGAGACCCAGTACTTC
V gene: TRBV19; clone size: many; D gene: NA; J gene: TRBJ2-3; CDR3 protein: CASTFGPGGDTQYF; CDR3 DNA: TGTGCCAGTACTTTCGGGCCCGGGGGAGATACGCAGTATTTT
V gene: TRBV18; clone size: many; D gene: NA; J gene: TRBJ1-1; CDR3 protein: CASSPLANTEAFF; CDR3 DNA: TGTGCCAGCTCACCACTGGCGAACACTGAAGCTTTCTTT
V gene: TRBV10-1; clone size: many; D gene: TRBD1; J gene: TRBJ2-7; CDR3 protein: CASRAGTGAEQYF; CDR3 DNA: TGCGCCAGCAGGGCCGGGACAGGGGCCGAGCAGTACTTC
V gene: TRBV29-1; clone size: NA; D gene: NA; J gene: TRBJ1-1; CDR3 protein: CSVEDIGRNTEAFF; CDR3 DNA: TGCAGCGTTGAAGATATTGGGAGAAACACTGAAGCTTTCTTT
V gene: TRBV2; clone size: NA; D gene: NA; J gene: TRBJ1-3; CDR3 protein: CASSDRTAGNTIYF; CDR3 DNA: TGTGCCAGCAGTGACCGGACGGCCGGAAACACCATATATTTT
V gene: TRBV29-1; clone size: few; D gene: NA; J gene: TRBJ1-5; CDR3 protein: CSVNVGGDNQPQHF; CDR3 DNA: TGCAGCGTTAATGTTGGGGGGGACAATCAGCCCCAGCATTTT
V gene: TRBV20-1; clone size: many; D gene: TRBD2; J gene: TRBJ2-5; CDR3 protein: CSASGVAGVETQYF; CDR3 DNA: TGCAGTGCTAGTGGGGTAGCGGGAGTGGAGACCCAGTACTTC
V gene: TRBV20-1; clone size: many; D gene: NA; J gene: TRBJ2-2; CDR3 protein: CSARDLRYSPRDTGELFF; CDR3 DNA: TGCAGTGCTAGAGATCTCCGGTACAGCCCGAGGGACACCGGGGAGCTGTTTTTT
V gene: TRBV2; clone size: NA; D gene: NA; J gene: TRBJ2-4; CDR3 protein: CASHGGGTVGIQYF; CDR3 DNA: TGTGCCAGTCACGGCGGCGGGACAGTAGGCATTCAGTACTTC
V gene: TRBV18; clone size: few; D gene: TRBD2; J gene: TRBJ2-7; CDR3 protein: CASSPGGSRYEQYF; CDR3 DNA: TGTGCCAGCTCACCAGGCGGGAGTCGCTACGAGCAGTACTTC
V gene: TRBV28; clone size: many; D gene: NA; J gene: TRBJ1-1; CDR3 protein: CASSLTAGVAFF; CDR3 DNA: TGTGCCAGCAGTTTAACGGCGGGGGTAGCTTTCTTT
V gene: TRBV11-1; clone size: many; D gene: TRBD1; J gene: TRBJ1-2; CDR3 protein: CASSFTGDPEETYGYTF; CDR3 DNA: TGTGCCAGCAGCTTTACAGGGGACCCAGAAGAGACCTATGGCTACACCTTC
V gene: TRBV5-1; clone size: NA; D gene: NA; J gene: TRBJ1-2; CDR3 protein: CASSLSGLGYTF; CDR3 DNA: TGCGCCAGCAGCTTGTCGGGGTTAGGCTACACCTTC
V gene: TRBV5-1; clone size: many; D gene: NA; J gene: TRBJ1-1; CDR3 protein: CASSLAEGTEAFF; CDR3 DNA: TGCGCCAGCAGCTTGGCGGAGGGGACTGAAGCTTTCTTT
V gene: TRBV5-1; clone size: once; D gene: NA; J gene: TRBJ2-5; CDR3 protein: CASSLGAQETQHF; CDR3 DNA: TGCGCCAGCAGCTTGGGAGCACAAGAGACCCAGCACTTC
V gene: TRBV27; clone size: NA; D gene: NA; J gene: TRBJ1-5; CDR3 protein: CASRGPGFNQPQHF; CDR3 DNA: TGTGCCAGCAGGGGGCCAGGGTTCAATCAGCCTCAGCATTTT
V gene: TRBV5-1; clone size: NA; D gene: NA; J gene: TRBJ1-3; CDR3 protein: CASSLTGHPSSGNTIYF; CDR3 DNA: TGCGCCAGCAGCTTAACAGGCCACCCTTCTTCTGGAAACACCATATATTTT
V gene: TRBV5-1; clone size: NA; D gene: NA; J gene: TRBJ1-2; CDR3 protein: CASSLTGHYGYTF; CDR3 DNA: TGCGCCAGCAGCTTAACGGGGCACTATGGCTACACCTTC
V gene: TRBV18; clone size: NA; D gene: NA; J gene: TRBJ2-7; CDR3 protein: CASSVMGNEQYF; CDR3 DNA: TGTGCCAGCTCGGTGATGGGCAACGAGCAGTACTTC
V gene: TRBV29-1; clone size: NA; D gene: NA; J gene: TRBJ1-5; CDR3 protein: CSVGATGRGQPQHF; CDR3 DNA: TGCAGCGTTGGGGCCACAGGTAGAGGACAGCCCCAGCATTTT
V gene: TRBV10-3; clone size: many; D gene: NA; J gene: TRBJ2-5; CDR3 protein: CAISESETQYF; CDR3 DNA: TGTGCCATCAGTGAGTCGGAGACCCAGTACTTC
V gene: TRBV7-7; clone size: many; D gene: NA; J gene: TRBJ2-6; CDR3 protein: CASSLDTGANVLTF; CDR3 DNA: TGTGCTAGCAGCTTAGACACTGGGGCCAACGTCCTGACTTTC
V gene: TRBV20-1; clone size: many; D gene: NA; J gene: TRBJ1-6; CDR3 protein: CSASLAVGNSPLHF; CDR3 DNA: TGCAGTGCTAGCCTGGCTGTAGGAAATTCACCCCTCCACTTT
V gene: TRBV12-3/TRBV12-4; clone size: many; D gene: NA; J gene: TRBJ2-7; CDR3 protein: CASKITGAQYEQYF; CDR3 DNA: TGTGCCAGCAAAATAACGGGAGCCCAATACGAGCAGTACTTC
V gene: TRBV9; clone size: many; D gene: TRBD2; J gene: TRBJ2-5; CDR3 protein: CASSVLAAQETQYF; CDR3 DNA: TGTGCCAGCAGCGTACTAGCGGCCCAAGAGACCCAGTACTTC
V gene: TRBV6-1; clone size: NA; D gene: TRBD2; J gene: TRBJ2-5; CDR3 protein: CASTGGRTGLAGGAQYF; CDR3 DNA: TGTGCCAGCACCGGGGGAAGGACAGGACTAGCGGGAGGTGCCCAGTACTTC
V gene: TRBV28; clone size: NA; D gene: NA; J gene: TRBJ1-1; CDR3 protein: CASSGLQTPSEAFF; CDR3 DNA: TGTGCCAGCAGTGGGCTCCAGACACCTTCGGAAGCTTTCTTT
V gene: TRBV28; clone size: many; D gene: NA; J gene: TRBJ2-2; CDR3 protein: CASSYHTSGELFF; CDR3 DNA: TGTGCCAGCAGTTACCACACATCCGGGGAGCTGTTTTTT
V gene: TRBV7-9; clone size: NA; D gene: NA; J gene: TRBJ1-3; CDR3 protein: CASSWRAGTGNTIYF; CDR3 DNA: TGTGCCAGCAGCTGGAGGGCAGGAACTGGAAACACCATATATTTT
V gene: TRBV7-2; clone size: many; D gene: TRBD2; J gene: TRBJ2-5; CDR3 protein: CASSLGGRASQETQYF; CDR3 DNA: TGTGCCAGCAGCTTAGGGGGGAGGGCGTCCCAAGAGACCCAGTACTTC
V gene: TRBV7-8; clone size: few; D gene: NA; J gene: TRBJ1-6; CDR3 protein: CASSSGLAPSPLHF; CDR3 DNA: TGTGCCAGCAGCTCGGGCCTCGCACCCTCACCCCTCCACTTT
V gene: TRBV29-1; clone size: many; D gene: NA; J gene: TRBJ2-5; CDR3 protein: CSVDFLETQYF; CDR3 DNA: TGCAGCGTTGATTTTTTGGAGACCCAGTACTTC
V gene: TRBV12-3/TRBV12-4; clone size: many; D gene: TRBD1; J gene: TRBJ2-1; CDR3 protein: CASRPGTGSSNEQFF; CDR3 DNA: TGTGCCAGCAGACCCGGGACAGGGTCCAGCAATGAGCAGTTCTTC
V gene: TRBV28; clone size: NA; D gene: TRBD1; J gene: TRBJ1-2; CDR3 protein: CASSFINRGGGYTF; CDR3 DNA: TGTGCCAGCAGTTTTATAAACAGGGGTGGCGGCTACACCTTC
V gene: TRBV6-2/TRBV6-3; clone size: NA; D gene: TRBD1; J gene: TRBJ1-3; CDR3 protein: CASSSRQGRNTIYF; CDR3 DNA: TGTGCCAGCAGTTCCCGACAGGGCCGAAACACCATATATTTT
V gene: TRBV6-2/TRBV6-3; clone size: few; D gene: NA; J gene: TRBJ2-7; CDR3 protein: CASTEKETYEQYF; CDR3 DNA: TGTGCCAGCACTGAAAAAGAGACCTACGAGCAGTACTTC
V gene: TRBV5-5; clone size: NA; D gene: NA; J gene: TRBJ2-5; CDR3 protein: CASSLGGGIETQYF; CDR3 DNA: TGTGCCAGCAGCTTGGGAGGGGGAATAGAGACCCAGTACTTC
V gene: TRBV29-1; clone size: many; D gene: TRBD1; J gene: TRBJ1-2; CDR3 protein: CSVEDQGGRAAYGYTF; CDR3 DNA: TGCAGCGTTGAAGATCAAGGGGGCCGAGCGGCCTATGGCTACACCTTC
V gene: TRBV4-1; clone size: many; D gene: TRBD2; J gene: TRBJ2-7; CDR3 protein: CASSQGRTSGSYEQYF; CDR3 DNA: TGCGCCAGCAGCCAAGGTCGTACTAGCGGGAGCTACGAGCAGTACTTC
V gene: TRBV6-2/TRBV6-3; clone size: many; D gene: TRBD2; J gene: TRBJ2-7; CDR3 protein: CASSTPGLAAYEQYF; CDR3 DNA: TGTGCCAGCAGTACGCCGGGACTAGCGGCCTACGAGCAGTACTTC